Listed below are T cell receptor beta chains from one sample, sequenced in a study of blood T cells in healthy people across ages. In TCRdb, the 5' RACE reads were re-called with MiXCR into one record per CDR3 protein. Among approximately 580,000 distinct CDR3 sequences listed, less than 25% were seen once. The same data also contributed to another study, on T cells of mothers and their children.

What was sequenced was blood. These TCRs come from a boy aged 5-17 years in good health. The CDR3 runs from the conserved cysteine through the conserved F or W. The D gene is left open where the match is weak. Size values are once, few and many counts, or a class for expanded clones, and some rows have none.

clone size	J gene	D gene	V gene	CDR3 protein	CDR3 DNA
many	TRBJ2-5	.	TRBV5-1	CASRTGGSGLYQKDKETQYF	TGCGCCAGCAGAACCGGGGGCTCCGGTCTTTACCAAAAAGATAAAGAGACCCAGTACTTC
.	TRBJ1-4	TRBD1	TRBV7-9	CASSFGQGNGNEKLFF	TGTGCCAGCAGCTTCGGACAGGGAAATGGTAATGAAAAACTGTTTTTT
.	TRBJ2-5	.	TRBV12-3/TRBV12-4	CASSLAGVKETQYF	TGTGCCAGCAGTTTAGCAGGTGTAAAAGAGACCCAGTACTTC
few	TRBJ1-2	.	TRBV25-1	CASPQPNYGYTF	TGTGCCAGCCCCCAACCTAACTATGGCTACACCTTC
.	TRBJ2-7	TRBD1	TRBV20-1	CSAPDRGYEQYF	TGCAGTGCTCCCGACAGGGGGTACGAGCAGTACTTC
few	TRBJ1-2	TRBD1	TRBV12-3/TRBV12-4	CASSTGVILYGYTF	TGTGCCAGCTCCACAGGGGTTATCCTGTATGGCTACACCTTC
.	TRBJ1-5	.	TRBV20-1	CSALMGGQPQHF	TGCAGTGCTCTGATGGGCGGTCAGCCCCAGCATTTT
.	TRBJ2-4	TRBD1	TRBV7-2	CASSLRDRRTKNIQYF	TGTGCCAGCAGCTTGAGGGACAGGAGGACCAAAAACATTCAGTACTTC
.	TRBJ2-2	.	TRBV24-1	CATSRAETGELFF	TGTGCCACCAGTAGGGCGGAAACCGGGGAGCTGTTTTTT
few	TRBJ1-2	.	TRBV11-2	CASSLAPTPGPQNRGYTF	TGTGCCAGCAGCTTAGCGCCCACTCCGGGACCCCAAAATCGGGGCTACACCTTC
.	TRBJ2-7	TRBD2	TRBV12-3/TRBV12-4	CASSFGSGAIYEQYF	TGTGCCAGCAGTTTTGGTAGCGGGGCGATCTACGAGCAGTACTTC
few	TRBJ2-2	.	TRBV4-3	CASSPRWGSGELFF	TGCGCCAGCAGCCCTAGATGGGGCTCCGGGGAGCTGTTTTTT
.	TRBJ2-6	.	TRBV3-1	CASSRILQGSVPGANVLTF	TGTGCCAGCAGTCGGATTCTACAGGGCAGTGTTCCTGGGGCCAACGTCCTGACTTTC
.	TRBJ2-1	TRBD2	TRBV29-1	CSVEGVGGRPRDEQFF	TGCAGCGTTGAGGGGGTGGGCGGGAGGCCAAGGGATGAGCAGTTCTTC
.	TRBJ1-1	.	TRBV6-6	CASSYSGRLEAFF	TGTGCCAGCAGTTACTCGGGCCGGTTGGAAGCTTTCTTT
.	TRBJ2-5	TRBD1	TRBV7-2	CASSLASWTGAETQYF	TGTGCCAGCAGCTTAGCCTCGTGGACAGGGGCAGAGACCCAGTACTTC
few	TRBJ2-1	TRBD2	TRBV12-3/TRBV12-4	CASSLAIAGGLNEQFF	TGTGCCAGCAGTTTGGCTATAGCGGGGGGGCTCAATGAGCAGTTCTTC
few	TRBJ1-1	.	TRBV29-1	CSVRTVLTAEAFF	TGCAGCGTCCGGACAGTTCTAACGGCTGAAGCTTTCTTT
few	TRBJ1-5	.	TRBV20-1	CSASSPGGDGNQPQHF	TGCAGTGCTAGCTCCCCGGGAGGGGATGGCAATCAGCCCCAGCATTTT
many	TRBJ2-7	TRBD1	TRBV4-3	CASSRTGDRYEQYF	TGCGCCAGCAGCCGAACAGGGGATCGCTACGAGCAGTACTTC
.	TRBJ1-5	.	TRBV24-1	CATSEGISQPQHF	TGTGCCACCAGTGAGGGCATAAGTCAGCCCCAGCATTTT
.	TRBJ2-5	.	TRBV7-2	CASSSSSVTSQETQYF	TGTGCCAGCAGCTCCTCTAGCGTTACCTCTCAAGAGACCCAGTACTTC
few	TRBJ1-4	.	TRBV4-2	CASSQEELIGGPVEKLFF	TGTGCCAGCAGCCAAGAGGAATTGATCGGGGGACCCGTTGAAAAACTGTTTTTT
few	TRBJ2-6	.	TRBV5-1	CASSHESSGANVLTF	TGCGCCAGCAGCCACGAGAGCTCTGGGGCCAACGTCCTGACTTTC
.	TRBJ2-2	TRBD2	TRBV6-2/TRBV6-3	CASSWAGGPVTGELFF	TGTGCCAGCAGTTGGGCGGGGGGGCCTGTCACCGGGGAGCTGTTTTTT
few	TRBJ2-3	.	TRBV5-1	CASSSWTADTQYF	TGCGCCAGCAGCTCCTGGACTGCAGATACGCAGTATTTT
.	TRBJ2-5	.	TRBV5-6	CASSSVDRVETQYF	TGTGCCAGCAGCTCGGTAGATCGGGTAGAGACCCAGTACTTC
.	TRBJ2-7	.	TRBV19	CASSIAGDTTYEQYF	TGTGCCAGTAGTATAGCGGGGGACACGACCTACGAGCAGTACTTC
.	TRBJ2-7	.	TRBV28	CASSLRQVYHEQYF	TGTGCCAGCAGTCTGCGACAGGTGTACCACGAGCAGTACTTC
.	TRBJ2-2	.	TRBV20-1	CSARDGRNTGELFF	TGCAGTGCTAGGGACGGGAGGAACACCGGGGAGCTGTTTTTT
.	TRBJ2-1	.	TRBV27	CASREAGGYNEQFF	TGTGCCAGCAGGGAAGCGGGCGGGTACAATGAGCAGTTCTTC
few	TRBJ2-7	.	TRBV29-1	CSVVRQSISYEQYF	TGCAGCGTTGTCCGTCAGTCGATATCCTACGAGCAGTACTTC
.	TRBJ2-1	TRBD2	TRBV18	CASSPGLAGTYNEQFF	TGTGCCAGCTCACCGGGACTAGCGGGAACCTACAATGAGCAGTTCTTC
.	TRBJ2-7	.	TRBV7-3	CASSLNSANEQYF	TGTGCCAGCAGCTTAAACTCCGCCAACGAGCAGTACTTC
few	TRBJ2-1	TRBD2	TRBV4-3	CASSQAGLAGELEQFF	TGCGCCAGCAGCCAAGCAGGACTAGCGGGAGAACTTGAGCAGTTCTTC
few	TRBJ2-7	.	TRBV20-1	CSATIGFYEQYF	TGCAGTGCTACCATTGGGTTCTACGAGCAGTACTTC
few	TRBJ2-7	.	TRBV29-1	CSVVVQEHYEQYF	TGCAGCGTTGTTGTCCAGGAACACTACGAGCAGTACTTC
few	TRBJ2-7	.	TRBV6-2/TRBV6-3	CASSYRQGVEQYF	TGTGCCAGCAGTTACCGGCAGGGCGTCGAGCAGTACTTC
few	TRBJ2-3	.	TRBV12-3/TRBV12-4	CASSLRPPGDYTQYF	TGTGCCAGCAGTTTAAGGCCCCCGGGGGACTATACGCAGTATTTT
.	TRBJ2-7	.	TRBV13	CASSLGGGLGPYEQYF	TGTGCCAGCAGCTTAGGCGGGGGACTCGGACCATACGAGCAGTACTTC
few	TRBJ2-3	.	TRBV29-1	CSALGQTTDTQYF	TGCAGCGCCCTGGGACAAACCACAGATACGCAGTATTTT
few	TRBJ1-1	.	TRBV4-1	CASSRNQDTEAFF	TGCGCCAGCAGCCGTAACCAGGACACTGAAGCTTTCTTT
.	TRBJ2-7	.	TRBV3-1	CASSQELRQVTYEQYF	TGTGCCAGCAGCCAAGAGTTGAGACAGGTAACCTACGAGCAGTACTTC
.	TRBJ2-5	.	TRBV7-9	CASSLSHLGLQTQYF	TGTGCCAGCAGCTTAAGCCATCTGGGACTCCAGACCCAGTACTTC